Included here is one TCR beta chain sequence, with context. The antigen remains undetermined. Assay used: immunoSEQ multiplex PCR; TCRdb lists only in-frame clones, some missing. The data hold roughly 130,000 clones, with about 93% observed a single time. The thymus was resected at corrective cardiac surgery. Donation came from healthy Finnish infants having corrective surgery for congenital heart defects. The sample is drawn from a study of human thymus T cells. Regarding the study as a whole: The related literature has documented a marked overlap of thymic repertoires among unrelated individuals. Both thymic and peripheral blood repertoires showed apparently biased V and J usage.

The sequence derives from a boy under two years old with a congenital heart defect but otherwise immunologically healthy. What was sequenced was thymus tissue.

DNA for the CDR3: TGTGCCAGCAGCTTAGGACAGGGGAACGGGGAGCTGTTTTTT. This sequence encodes CASSLGQGNGELFF. The chain combines TRBV7-8 with TRBJ2-2; 8 nucleotides align to TRBD1. V gave up 1 base and J gave up 7 bases; unmatched junction bases: 2. This CDR3 is built from 14 residues. Germline assignment: CDR1 SGHVS and CDR2 FQNEAQ.